The 18 T cell receptor beta chains given below trace back to one sample, sequenced in a study of response to subunit inactivated influenza vaccine (dated by TCRdb to the late 2010s). In the paper's terms, the time point label means: 45 days after influenza vaccine administration. The library relied on RT-PCR. TCRdb lists the instrument as Illumina HiSeq 2500. TCRdb reprocessing: public reads trimmed at Q25 with fastp, clones called with MiXCR, in-frame beta chains kept. Each CDR3 protein gets just one entry, which takes the most common genes and DNA from the rows behind it. This sample gives roughly 460,000 distinct CDR3 sequences in total; 11% of them show up just once. The ten largest clones add up to approximately 12% of the sample. The material sequenced was PBMCs from blood, taken more than 35 days after vaccination. These receptors were taken from a man aged 50 to 59 who received an inactivated influenza vaccine. Donor details come from another sample of the same person, matched by shared clones.

This clonotype came up a few times. As the CDR3 is not closed by the conserved phenylalanine or tryptophan, this likely results from a read error. Because the CDR3's place on the DNA is in doubt, the DNA is left out and the CDR3 is given as listed by TCRdb. The chain carries TRBV20-1 and TRBJ2-1; the listed D gene, TRBD1, was not tested against the DNA. Germline lookup yields CDR1 DFQATT and CDR2 SNEGSKA (reference sequence). The CDR3 is 13 residues long, ends included. The CDR3 sequence: CSAKRTGGAFRGL.

The V gene is TRBV3-1, the J gene TRBJ2-7; either TRBD1 or TRBD2 may supply D (5 bases each). Germline CDR1 reads LGHDT; CDR2 reads YNNKEL (reference sequence). The CDR3 contains 16 residues. Trimming took 0 bases from V and 0 from J, leaving 12 bases between them. CDR3 in amino acids: CASSQDRTGTSYEQYF. As DNA, the CDR3 is TGTGCCAGCAGCCAAGATCGAACGGGGACCTCCTACGAGCAGTACTTC.

V gene TRBV29-1 combines with J gene TRBJ2-1; TRBD2 agrees at 7 bases. The CDR3 is 14 amino acids. Germline V gene data show CDR1 as SQVTM and CDR2 as ANQGSEA. Unmatched junction bases numbered 8, after V lost 7 bases and J lost 2 bases. The CDR3 DNA sequence: TGCAGCGCACCCGCTAGCGGAACCTACAATGAGCAGTTCTTC. It yields the protein CSAPASGTYNEQFF.

This clonotype showed up many times. This chain joins TRBV28 and TRBJ2-4, with 8 bases matching TRBD1. The CDR3 contains 16 residues. Per germline, CDR1 MDHEN and CDR2 SYDVKM. The V segment lost 0 bases and the J segment 3 bases; nucleotides outside the gene matches: 4. The CDR3 loop reads CASSLWAGGGKNIQYF. CDR3 coding DNA: TGTGCCAGCAGTTTATGGGCAGGGGGCGGCAAAAACATTCAGTACTTC.

This clonotype was observed a few times. The gene calls are TRBV5-1 and TRBJ2-5; no firm D call. In germline, CDR1 is SGHRS, CDR2 YFSETQ. Trimming cost V 4 bases and J 5 bases, with 18 bases left between them. The CDR3 runs 15 residues. The CDR3 nucleotides are TGCGCCAGCAGCGGTTCGGTAAATTCGGTGGAGACCCAGTACTTC. Encoded protein: CASSGSVNSVETQYF.

V gene TRBV28 combines with J gene TRBJ2-7, with 10 nucleotides matching TRBD2. Losses at the gene ends were 10 bases for V and 6 bases for J; bases not matched to a gene: 12. This CDR3 is built from 14 residues. From germline, CDR1 is MDHEN and CDR2 SYDVKM. The CDR3: CATRAGGRFGEQYF. CDR3 DNA: TGTGCCACCAGAGCGGGGGGGCGATTCGGCGAGCAGTACTTC.

The rearrangement joins TRBV28 to TRBJ2-4; D is ambiguous. This CDR3 is 15 amino acids long. Germline loops: CDR1 MDHEN, CDR2 SYDVKM. Trimming took 1 base from V and 1 from J, leaving 8 bases between them. The CDR3 DNA reads TGTGCCAGCAGTTTATCAGCAGATGCCAAAAACATTCAGTACTTC. It translates to CASSLSADAKNIQYF.

At least ten counts were recorded for this clonotype. The CDR3 DNA reads as TGTGCCAGCAGACGAACAGGGGGGTACGGGGCCAACGTCCTGACTTTC. Protein sequence: CASRRTGGYGANVLTF. The chain couples TRBV14 to TRBJ2-6, with TRBD1 matching over 8 bases. CDR3 size: 16 residues. Per germline, CDR1 SGHDN and CDR2 FVKESK. The J segment lost 4 bases and the V segment lost 6 bases, leaving 8 bases of the junction unmatched.

The J gene is TRBJ2-2, the V gene TRBV4-1; D perhaps matches TRBD2 (5 bases). V was pared by 6 bases and J by 0 bases, with 11 bases between. The germline V gene has CDR1 MGHRA and CDR2 YSYEKL. The CDR3 sequence is 15 residues long. The CDR3 nucleotides are TGCGCCAGCAGACGGACTTTCACGAACACCGGGGAGCTGTTTTTT. Residues: CASRRTFTNTGELFF.

The CDR3 nucleotides read TGTGCCAGCAGCCCAGACGGGTATGGCTACACCTTC. Protein: CASSPDGYGYTF. The chain is built from TRBV11-2 and TRBJ1-2; D is unresolved. The germline gives CDR1 SGHAT, CDR2 FQNNGV. The CDR3 consists of 12 residues. Between the trimmed V and J ends, which lost 5 bases and 5 bases, there was a span of 9 bases.

This clonotype was observed at least ten times. The chain links TRBV18 to TRBJ1-1, with D perhaps matching TRBD1 (5 bases). Trimming cost V 3 bases and J 5 bases, with 13 bases left between them. Looked up from germline, CDR1 is KGHSH and CDR2 is LQKENI. There are 14 residues in the CDR3. This CDR3 is CASSPSGAGTEAFF. DNA for the CDR3: TGTGCCAGCTCACCTTCCGGGGCAGGGACTGAAGCTTTCTTT. The variable domain in full, completed from reference TRBV18 and TRBJ1-1, reads NAGVMQNPRHLVRRRGQEARLRCSPMKGHSHVYWYRQLPEEGLKFMVYLQKENIIDESGMPKERFSAEFPKEGPSILRIQQVVRGDSAAYFCASSPSGAGTEAFFGQGTRLTVV.

The chain joins TRBV12-3 or TRBV12-4 to TRBJ2-2; the D gene could be TRBD1 or TRBD2 (5 bases each). The CDR3 covers 16 residues. V was shortened by 1 base and J by 4 bases, with 13 bases between the two germline ends. The CDR3 DNA reads as TGTGCCAGCAGTTTAGGGGGCGGGCTGGGCACCGGGGAGCTGTTTTTT. It codes for CASSLGGGLGTGELFF.

This clonotype occurred a few times. The chain combines TRBV5-1 with TRBJ2-7; 9 nucleotides agree with TRBD2. With V trimmed by 3 bases and J by 5 bases, 0 bases remained unmatched. Germline CDR1 is SGHRS and CDR2 is YFSETQ. The CDR3 runs to 12 residues. CDR3 sequence: CASSSSGNEQYF. The CDR3 region has the DNA TGCGCCAGCAGCTCTAGCGGGAACGAGCAGTACTTC.

In its sample, this clonotype was seen many times. The chain links TRBV24-1 to TRBJ2-1, with unresolved D. Germline loops: CDR1 KGHDR, CDR2 SFDVKD. This CDR3 has 16 residues. V was trimmed by 2 bases and J by 0 bases, leaving 10 bases between them. The CDR3, as DNA: TGTGCCACCAGTGATTCGGTTATTCGCTCCTACAATGAGCAGTTCTTC. As protein: CATSDSVIRSYNEQFF.

In DNA form, the CDR3 reads TGTGCCAGCAGCTCACAGGGGATTATCGGGGAGCTGTTTTTT. Translating gives CASSSQGIIGELFF. The chain is built from TRBV7-2 and TRBJ2-2, with TRBD1 matching over 7 bases. CDR3 size: 14 residues. V lost 4 bases and J lost 7; bases outside the gene matches: 6. Germline V gives CDR1 SGHTA, CDR2 FQGNSA.

This clonotype was seen many times. The chain combines TRBV7-6 with TRBJ1-5, with a tentative D call TRBD1 (5 bases). V dropped 5 bases and J dropped 8 bases, with 13 bases sitting between them. There are 13 residues in the CDR3. Germline CDR1 SGHVS, CDR2 FNYEAQ. Here the CDR3 DNA reads TGTGCCAGCAGCGCGGACACCATCGAGCCCCAGCATTTT. Residues: CASSADTIEPQHF.

This clonotype turned up a few times. V and J are TRBV20-1 and TRBJ2-7; D remains unclear. Between the trimmed V and J ends, which lost 0 bases and 2 bases, there was a span of 8 bases. The germline CDR1 and CDR2 sequences are DFQATT and SNEGSKA (reference sequence). The length of the CDR3 is 13 residues. CDR3 sequence (DNA): TGCAGTGCTAGAGATCTCCTGGCCTACGAGCAGTACTTC. This encodes CSARDLLAYEQYF.

CDR3 DNA sequence: TGCAGCGTTGCGTTAGCGATATCCGATACGCAGTATTTT. Its translation is CSVALAISDTQYF. The chain uses TRBV29-1 and TRBJ2-3, with D maybe TRBD2 (5 bases). CDR3 size: 13 residues. The ends were cut back, 4 bases at V and 6 bases at J, with 14 bases in the middle. Germline loops: CDR1 SQVTM, CDR2 ANQGSEA.